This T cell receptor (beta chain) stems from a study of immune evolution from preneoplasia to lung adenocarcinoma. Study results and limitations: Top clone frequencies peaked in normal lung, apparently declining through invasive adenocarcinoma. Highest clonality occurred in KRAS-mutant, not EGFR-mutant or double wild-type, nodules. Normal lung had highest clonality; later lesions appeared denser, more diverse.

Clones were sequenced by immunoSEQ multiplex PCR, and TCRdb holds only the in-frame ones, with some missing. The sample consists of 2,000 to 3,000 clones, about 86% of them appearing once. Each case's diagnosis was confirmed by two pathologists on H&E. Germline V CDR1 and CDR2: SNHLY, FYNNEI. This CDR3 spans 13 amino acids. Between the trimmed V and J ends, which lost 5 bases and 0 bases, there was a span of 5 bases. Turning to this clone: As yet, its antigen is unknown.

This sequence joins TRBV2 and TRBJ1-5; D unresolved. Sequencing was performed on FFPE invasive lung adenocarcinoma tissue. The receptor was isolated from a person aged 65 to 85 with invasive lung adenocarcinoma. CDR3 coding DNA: TGTGCCAGCAGTCTAGGTAGCAATCAGCCCCAGCATTTT. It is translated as CASSLGSNQPQHF.